This entry lists 4 T cell receptor beta chains sequenced from one sample in a study of T cells after yellow fever vaccination. MiXCR was run by TCRdb on the 5' RACE reads, yielding one entry per CDR3 protein. The sample has 200,000 to 250,000 distinct CDR3 sequences, roughly 3.3% seen once. The sequencing here drew on CD4+ T cells sorted from PBMCs, taken 10 days after the yellow fever booster vaccination. Receptor source: a man between 18 and 35 years old who received the YFV17D yellow fever vaccine.

The sample holds many counts of this clonotype. The chain employs TRBV18 and TRBJ1-6; 8 nucleotides match TRBD1. This CDR3 has 16 amino acids. Trimming cost V 3 bases and J 9 bases; bases outside gene matches: 10. Germline V lookup: CDR1 KGHSH, CDR2 LQKENI. CDR3 amino acids: CASSPPSGGMGSPLHF. The CDR3 DNA reads TGTGCCAGCTCACCCCCGTCAGGGGGCATGGGTTCACCCCTCCACTTT.

This clonotype has just a few counts. This chain uses TRBV6-5 with TRBJ2-7; TRBD2 is a possible D gene (5 bases). With 5 bases removed from V and 6 bases from J, the gap between germline ends came to 23 bases. CDR1 is MNHEY and CDR2 is SVGAGI in the germline V gene. The CDR3 has 16 residues. DNA for the CDR3: TGTGCCAGCAGTCGTAAGCCATTTGTACGGAGGACCGAGCAGTACTTC. It yields the protein CASSRKPFVRRTEQYF.

In this sample, this clonotype turned up a few times. The chain has TRBV18 and TRBJ1-6, with D possibly matching TRBD1 (5 bases). V lost 1 base and J lost 6, with 13 bases in between. The CDR3 is 16 residues long. The V gene's germline CDR1 is KGHSH and CDR2 LQKENI. CDR3 residues: CASSPQFGGSNSPLHF. In DNA form, the CDR3 reads TGTGCCAGCTCACCACAGTTTGGGGGTTCTAATTCACCCCTCCACTTT.

This clonotype was counted only a few times. This chain uses TRBV7-2 with TRBJ1-2, with D tentatively TRBD1 (5 bases). V was trimmed by 1 base and J by 2 bases, leaving 11 bases between them. This CDR3 comprises 15 residues. Per germline, CDR1 SGHTA and CDR2 FQGNSA. The CDR3 coding sequence is TGTGCCAGCAGCTTAGAGGGCGCAGGGAACTATGGCTACACCTTC. It encodes CASSLEGAGNYGYTF.